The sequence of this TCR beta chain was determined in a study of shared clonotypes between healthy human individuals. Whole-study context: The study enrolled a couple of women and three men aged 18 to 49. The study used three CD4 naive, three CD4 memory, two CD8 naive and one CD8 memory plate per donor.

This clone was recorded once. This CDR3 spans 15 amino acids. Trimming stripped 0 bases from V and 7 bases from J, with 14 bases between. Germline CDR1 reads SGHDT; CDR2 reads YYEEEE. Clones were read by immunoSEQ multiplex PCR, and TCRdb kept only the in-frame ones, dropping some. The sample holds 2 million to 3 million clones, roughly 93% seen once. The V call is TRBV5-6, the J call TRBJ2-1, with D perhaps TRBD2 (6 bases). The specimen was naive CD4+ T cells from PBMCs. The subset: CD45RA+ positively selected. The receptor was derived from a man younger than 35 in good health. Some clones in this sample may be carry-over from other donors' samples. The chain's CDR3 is CASSLAGTPYNEQFF. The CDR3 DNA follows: TGTGCCAGCAGCTTGGCCGGGACTCCGTATAATGAGCAGTTCTTC.